The clone carrying this T cell receptor beta chain showed up just once. The antigen is not known. This sample was taken from a study of OX40 agonist ivuxolimab in advanced cancers. Looking at the study overall: Dosing consisted of intravenous ivuxolimab at 0.01 to 10 mg/kg every 2 weeks. Study-wide points: Researchers report that CD8+ T cells had, on average, more expanded clones than CD4+. At doses 0.1 to 3.0 mg/kg, CD4+ and CD8+ clones expanded.

Sequenced by immunoSEQ multiplex PCR; TCRdb stores in-frame clones only, minus some. The sample comprises over 65,000 clones, more than 85% of which are singletons, and about 8.6% rests with the top ten. The V and J ends lost 4 bases and 9 bases, in that order; junction bases with no gene match: 9. Germline assignment: CDR1 SGHKS and CDR2 YYEKEE (reference sequence). The length of the CDR3 is 15 residues. The clonotype comes from an adult with an advanced solid tumor such as melanoma, head and neck, liver or kidney cancer. J is TRBJ2-1 and V is TRBV5-5, with 11 positions matching TRBD2. Here the sequenced sample was CD4+ or CD8+ T cells sorted from blood, taken in a trial of the OX40 agonist ivuxolimab. The CDR3 loop is CASSLLAGGPGEQFF. Written as DNA, the CDR3 is TGTGCCAGCAGCCTATTAGCGGGAGGGCCCGGTGAGCAGTTCTTC.